This TCR beta chain was found in a study of cytomegalovirus exposure and HLA in healthy donors. Points from the study as a whole: A list of approximately 160 TCR beta chains associated with cytomegalovirus was given. The likely origin of a cluster of highly shared sequence variants was a sequencing artifact. Within an earlier analysis, most TCR beta V segments proved productive either about 87% or about 30% of the time. From TCR beta sequences, most subjects' HLA-A and HLA-B alleles were reportedly predicted accurately.

A word on this clone: Its antigen is as yet unknown.

Use of 60 Vbeta and 13 Jbeta primers characterized the PCR. Generated by immunoSEQ multiplex PCR, the TCRdb table keeps only in-frame clones and is missing some. The sample consists of some 200,000 clones, 70% of them appearing once. From germline, CDR1 is SGHDT and CDR2 YYEEEE. The CDR3 extends over 12 amino acids. The V end lost 4 bases, the J end lost 7 bases, and 12 bases lay between the germline ends. V and J are TRBV5-6 and TRBJ2-7, with D unclear. The specimen sequenced was PBMCs. This TCR came from a man aged 35 to 55 in good health and CMV-seropositive. CDR3 in amino acids: CASSGDGGEQYF. The CDR3, as DNA: TGTGCCAGCAGCGGAGACGGCGGAGAGCAGTACTTC.